Below, 27 T cell receptor beta chains from the same sample are listed, as sequenced in a study of siplizumab effects on memory and regulatory T cells. The table came from immunoSEQ multiplex PCR; TCRdb's copy has only in-frame clones and leaves some out. The sample has approximately 94,000 clones, approximately 93% seen once. The sample was CD8+ T cells sorted from blood. The receptors derive from a human donor in good health.

This clone was detected only a few times. For the CDR3, the DNA is TGTGCCAGCAGCCCCTCAGATCGGGGGGGACAGTATAATTCACCCCTCCACTTT. This codes for CASSPSDRGGQYNSPLHF. The V gene is TRBV11-3, the J gene TRBJ1-6; 7 nucleotides line up with TRBD1. Germline V gene data show CDR1 as SGHNT and CDR2 as YENEEA. The CDR3 length is 18 residues. Trimming cost V 5 bases and J 4 bases; bases outside gene matches: 14. The variable domain in full, completed from reference TRBV11-3 and TRBJ1-6, reads EAGVVQSPRYKIIEKKQPVAFWCNPISGHNTLYWYLQNLGQGPELLIRYENEEAVDDSQLPKDRFSAERLKGVDSTLKIQPAELGDSAVYLCASSPSDRGGQYNSPLHFGNGTRLTVT.

The gene calls are TRBV27 and TRBJ2-7, with 11 bases fitting TRBD2. The CDR3 contains 16 residues. Per the germline V gene, CDR1 is MNHEY and CDR2 is SMNVEV (reference sequence). Germline trimming cut 5 bases from V and 3 bases from J; bases unmatched to any gene: 9. The CDR3 DNA follows: TGTGCCAGCAGTCCCGAGGGACTAGCGGCCCACTACGAGCAGTACTTC. Translation gives CASSPEGLAAHYEQYF.

The chain joins TRBV11-2 to TRBJ2-3; D possibly corresponds to TRBD1 (7 bases). CDR1 SGHAT and CDR2 FQNNGV come from the germline V gene. CDR3 size: 15 residues. V gave up 2 bases and J gave up 5 bases, with 14 bases separating them. The CDR3 loop is CASSLRQGGVDTQYF. The CDR3 DNA follows: TGTGCCAGCAGCTTAAGACAGGGAGGTGTAGATACGCAGTATTTT.

The genes are TRBV2 and TRBJ2-2, with 7 positions matching TRBD1. Per germline, CDR1 SNHLY and CDR2 FYNNEI. The CDR3 contains 18 residues. V lost 5 bases, J lost 3 bases, and 15 bases stayed unmatched. CDR3: CASSWPEGGTRDTGELFF. CDR3 sequence (DNA): TGTGCCAGCAGTTGGCCTGAAGGGGGCACGCGGGACACCGGGGAGCTGTTTTTT.

The chain recombines TRBV5-1 with TRBJ2-2; TRBD1 might be the D (5 bases). CDR1 and CDR2 from the germline V gene are SGHRS and YFSETQ. CDR3 length equals 14 residues. The ends were cut back, 0 bases at V and 6 bases at J, with 9 bases in the middle. The CDR3 DNA reads as TGCGCCAGCAGCTTGGGCAGGGCGGCCGGGGAGCTGTTTTTT. This codes for CASSLGRAAGELFF.

The chain uses TRBV27 and TRBJ1-1; 9 nucleotides align to TRBD1. Per germline, CDR1 MNHEY and CDR2 SMNVEV (reference sequence). Trimming removed 5 bases from V and 5 bases from J; junction bases left unmatched: 6. This CDR3 is built from 14 residues. DNA for the CDR3: TGTGCCAGCAGTCTGGGGACAGGGTATACTGAAGCTTTCTTT. This translates into CASSLGTGYTEAFF.

The CDR3 spells CASSLSGAGVNYGYTF. CDR3 coding DNA: TGTGCCAGCAGTTTATCGGGGGCAGGGGTTAACTATGGCTACACCTTC. The chain links TRBV27 to TRBJ1-2, with D perhaps matching TRBD1 (6 bases). Deletions cut 0 bases from V and 1 base from J, with 12 bases between. CDR1 MNHEY and CDR2 SMNVEV come from the germline V gene (reference sequence). This CDR3 is 16 amino acids long.

J is TRBJ2-3 and V is TRBV27; tentatively, D is TRBD2 (6 bases). V lost 6 bases, J lost 4 bases, and 17 bases lay in between. This CDR3 comprises 15 residues. Germline CDR1 and CDR2: MNHEY and SMNVEV (reference sequence). CDR3: CASSPGPGVPDTQYF. As DNA, the CDR3 is TGTGCCAGCAGCCCCGGTCCGGGAGTACCAGATACGCAGTATTTT.

The V call is TRBV27, the J call TRBJ2-2; a possible D gene is TRBD2 (6 bases). The CDR3 loop spans 19 amino acids. Germline values: CDR1 MNHEY, CDR2 SMNVEV (reference sequence). The V gene lost 0 bases and the J gene lost 7 bases, with 24 bases spanning the gap. Here the CDR3 reads CASSLSAPLAGFDVGELFF. The DNA of the CDR3 is TGTGCCAGCAGTTTATCAGCCCCACTCGCGGGGTTTGATGTCGGGGAGCTGTTTTTT.

CDR3 nucleotide sequence: TGCGCCAGCAGCGGGGGGACAGGGGTTAGCAATCAGCCCCAGCATTTT. Its translation: CASSGGTGVSNQPQHF. V is TRBV4-1 and J is TRBJ1-5; 10 bases line up with TRBD1. CDR3 length: 16 amino acids. V lost 5 bases to trimming and J lost 0 bases; unmatched junction nucleotides: 4. Looked up from germline, CDR1 is MGHRA and CDR2 is YSYEKL.

This chain connects TRBV11-3 to TRBJ1-3, with 7 bases fitting TRBD1. The CDR3 length is 15 residues. Trimming took 1 base from V and 3 from J; bases not matched to a gene: 3. Germline values: CDR1 SGHNT, CDR2 YENEEA. CDR3 protein: CASSLGQGFGNTIYF. For the CDR3, the DNA is TGTGCCAGCAGCTTAGGACAGGGATTTGGAAACACCATATATTTT.

This chain links TRBV7-9 with TRBJ2-3; the D call may be TRBD1 or TRBD2 (5 bases each). CDR3 length: 14 amino acids. Looked up from germline, CDR1 is SEHNR and CDR2 is FQNEAQ (reference sequence). Trimming left V 4 bases short and J 2 bases short, with 10 bases between. The CDR3 here is CASSSGPATDTQYF. CDR3 bases: TGTGCCAGCAGCTCGGGACCGGCCACAGATACGCAGTATTTT.

This clone was found once. The chain links TRBV9 to TRBJ2-5; D is ambiguous. This CDR3 contains 14 residues. Germline assignment: CDR1 SGDLS and CDR2 YYNGEE. The V gene lost 2 bases and the J gene lost 2 bases, with 10 bases spanning the gap. CDR3 loop: CASSVMDVQETQYF. DNA of the CDR3: TGTGCCAGCAGCGTTATGGACGTTCAAGAGACCCAGTACTTC.

V gene TRBV4-3 combines with J gene TRBJ1-4; TRBD1 might be the D (5 bases). Germline CDR1 is LGHNA and CDR2 is YSLEER. The germline V and J ends were trimmed by 0 bases and 8 bases, with 13 bases remaining between them. CDR3 size: 15 residues. CDR3 sequence reads: CASSQDGTAQEKLFF. Here the CDR3 DNA reads TGCGCCAGCAGCCAAGACGGGACGGCCCAGGAAAAACTGTTTTTT.

The chain joins TRBV11-2 to TRBJ1-2; D gene uncertain. The CDR3 is 14 amino acids. Trimming took 1 base from V and 4 from J, leaving 10 bases between them. Germline lookup yields CDR1 SGHAT and CDR2 FQNNGV. The CDR3 DNA reads as TGTGCCAGCAGCTTAGGAGGAGAACCCTATGGCTACACCTTC. Translation: CASSLGGEPYGYTF.

The gene calls are TRBV9 and TRBJ2-1; 8 bases align to TRBD2. V dropped 0 bases and J dropped 6; count of bases not matched to a gene: 8. The CDR3 runs to 16 residues. Germline CDR1 is SGDLS and CDR2 is YYNGEE. The CDR3 region is CASSVERGGPSNEQFF. CDR3 nucleotides: TGTGCCAGCAGCGTAGAACGGGGGGGCCCCAGCAATGAGCAGTTCTTC.

Of note for this clone: The junction differs from germline at one of its ends, possibly a read error. The chain uses TRBV27 and TRBJ1-1, with a tentative D call TRBD1 (6 bases). Looked up from germline, CDR1 is MNHEY and CDR2 is SMNVEV (reference sequence). CDR3 length: 13 amino acids. The CDR3 DNA sequence: TGTGCCAGCAGCCCCACAGGGAACACTAAAGCTTTCTTT. Encoded protein: CASSPTGNTKAFF.

The chain joins TRBV6-1 to TRBJ2-7; weak D call: TRBD2 (5 bases). The germline gives CDR1 MNHNS, CDR2 SASEGT. There are 15 residues in the CDR3. Trimming pared 4 bases from V and 2 bases from J, leaving 15 bases between. CDR3 loop: CASSVGRSYAYEQYF. The DNA of the CDR3 is TGTGCCAGCAGTGTTGGGAGAAGCTACGCCTACGAGCAGTACTTC.

The V call is TRBV27, the J call TRBJ1-5; 9 nucleotides match TRBD1. Germline trimming cut 6 bases from V and 6 bases from J; bases unmatched to any gene: 6. Germline V CDR1 and CDR2: MNHEY, SMNVEV (reference sequence). CDR3 length: 14 residues. CDR3 protein: CASSRGQGSQPQHF. CDR3 in DNA: TGTGCCAGCAGCCGAGGACAGGGGAGTCAGCCCCAGCATTTT.

DNA for the CDR3: TGTGCCAGCAGTTACGCCAGGGGGCAGGAGCAGTTCTTC. Its protein is CASSYARGQEQFF. V and J are TRBV6-6 and TRBJ2-1, with 8 bases aligning to TRBD1. J gave up 10 bases and V 2 bases, and 4 bases lay outside the gene matches. The CDR3 runs to 13 residues. Looked up from germline, CDR1 is MNHNY and CDR2 is SVGAGI (reference sequence).

The CDR3 region is CAISGGWDRQPQHF. The CDR3 region has the DNA TGTGCCATTTCGGGGGGGTGGGATCGACAGCCCCAGCATTTT. The rearrangement uses TRBV6-1 and TRBJ1-5; D is possibly TRBD1 (5 bases). Trimming took off 10 bases at V and 7 bases at J, with 20 bases between the two ends. The germline V gene has CDR1 MNHNS and CDR2 SASEGT. The CDR3 contains 14 residues.

This clone was observed a handful of times. The chain employs TRBV30 and TRBJ1-5; no firm D call. CDR1 and CDR2 from the germline V gene are GTSNPN and SVGIG (reference sequence). The V end was cut by 0 bases, the J end by 7 bases, with 13 bases between. CDR3 length equals 14 residues. CDR3 nucleotide sequence: TGTGCCTGGAGTGTCCCCGGGAATAGGCAGCCCCAGCATTTT. Encoded protein: CAWSVPGNRQPQHF.

The rearrangement links TRBV11-2 to TRBJ2-1, with D possibly TRBD2 on 5 matching bases. Germline V gives CDR1 SGHAT, CDR2 FQNNGV. The CDR3 consists of 15 residues. Trimming removed 2 bases at V and 1 base at J, with 9 bases between. The CDR3 region is CASSLIRGSYNEQFF. The CDR3, as DNA: TGTGCCAGCAGCTTAATCAGAGGGTCCTACAATGAGCAGTTCTTC.

This sequence joins TRBV5-1 and TRBJ1-1, with D possibly TRBD1 on 6 matching bases. V was trimmed by 4 bases and J by 8 bases, leaving 12 bases between them. Germline V lookup: CDR1 SGHRS, CDR2 YFSETQ. The CDR3 loop spans 12 amino acids. The CDR3 loop reads CASSHRDDEAFF. The DNA of the CDR3 is TGCGCCAGCAGCCACAGGGATGACGAAGCTTTCTTT.

The rearrangement uses TRBV5-6 and TRBJ1-6; 9 nucleotides match TRBD1. The ends lost 4 bases at V and 4 bases at J; junction bases unmatched: 3. Per germline, CDR1 SGHDT and CDR2 YYEEEE. The CDR3 covers 15 residues. Here the CDR3 reads CASSPGQGYNSPLHF. CDR3 sequence (DNA): TGTGCCAGCAGCCCTGGACAGGGGTATAATTCACCCCTCCACTTT.

This chain links TRBV30 with TRBJ2-3; 12 bases are a match to TRBD2. Germline CDR1 and CDR2: GTSNPN and SVGIG (reference sequence). Trimming cost V 2 bases and J 6 bases; bases outside gene matches: 3. This CDR3 has 14 residues. Written as DNA, the CDR3 is TGTGCCTGGAGTCTAGCGGGGGGGACCGATACGCAGTATTTT. This codes for CAWSLAGGTDTQYF.

V usage is TRBV5-1 and J usage is TRBJ1-1; D gene unclear. Trimming shortened V by 0 bases and J by 5 bases, and 8 bases separated the two germline ends. This CDR3 is 13 amino acids long. Looked up from germline, CDR1 is SGHRS and CDR2 is YFSETQ. In DNA, the CDR3 is TGCGCCAGCAGCTTGGGGGAAGGAACTGAAGCTTTCTTT. Translated: CASSLGEGTEAFF.